A selection of T cell receptor beta chains follows, all from one sample in a study of shared clonotypes between healthy human individuals. Profiled with immunoSEQ multiplex PCR; TCRdb holds only in-frame clones, not every one. The sample holds 2 million to 2.5 million clones, about 95% seen once. Sequenced sample: naive CD8+ T cells sorted from blood. The origin of the receptors is a young man in good health. The CDR3 runs from the conserved cysteine through the conserved F or W. Fields, in order: J gene, D gene, V gene, clone size, CDR3 DNA, CDR3 protein. A D gene is named only where the DNA matches it firmly. Expanded clones get a size class; other rows say once, few or many, or leave the size out.

j_call: TRBJ2-7; d_call: NA; v_call: TRBV30; clone_size: NA; cdr3_nt: TGTGCCTGGAGTGTACTGGCCTACGAGCAGTACTTC; cdr3_aa: CAWSVLAYEQYF
j_call: TRBJ1-6; d_call: NA; v_call: TRBV19; clone_size: NA; cdr3_nt: TGTGCCAGTAGTAGTGCAGGGGCGGATAATTCACCCCTCCACTTT; cdr3_aa: CASSSAGADNSPLHF
j_call: TRBJ2-5; d_call: NA; v_call: TRBV6-1; clone_size: NA; cdr3_nt: TGTGCCAGCAGTGGAGAAGTACCGGGTTGGTGGACCCAGTACTTC; cdr3_aa: CASSGEVPGWWTQYF
j_call: TRBJ2-2; d_call: NA; v_call: TRBV5-1; clone_size: NA; cdr3_nt: TGCGCCAGCAGCTTGTATGGGGCGGACACCGGGGAGCTGTTTTTT; cdr3_aa: CASSLYGADTGELFF
j_call: TRBJ2-7; d_call: NA; v_call: TRBV7-6; clone_size: NA; cdr3_nt: TGTGCCAGCAGCTTAGGTAGCGCAACCTACGAGCAGTACTTC; cdr3_aa: CASSLGSATYEQYF
j_call: TRBJ1-5; d_call: NA; v_call: TRBV27; clone_size: NA; cdr3_nt: TGTGCCAGCAGTTCAGGGTTCAATCAGCCCCAGCATTTT; cdr3_aa: CASSSGFNQPQHF
j_call: TRBJ2-2; d_call: NA; v_call: TRBV5-1; clone_size: NA; cdr3_nt: TGCGCCAGCAGCCCCAACGATGGCGGGGAGCTGTTTTTT; cdr3_aa: CASSPNDGGELFF
j_call: TRBJ2-7; d_call: TRBD2; v_call: TRBV10-2; clone_size: NA; cdr3_nt: TGCGCCAGCAGTGAGGGGACTAGCGGGAGGTTTTCCTACGAGCAGTACTTC; cdr3_aa: CASSEGTSGRFSYEQYF
j_call: TRBJ2-7; d_call: NA; v_call: TRBV7-2; clone_size: NA; cdr3_nt: TGTGCCAGCAGCTTATCTTCCGCCACCTACGAGCAGTACTTC; cdr3_aa: CASSLSSATYEQYF
j_call: TRBJ1-1; d_call: NA; v_call: TRBV7-9; clone_size: NA; cdr3_nt: TGTGCCAGCAGCTCCATCGGGGTGGGCACTGAAGCTTTCTTT; cdr3_aa: CASSSIGVGTEAFF
j_call: TRBJ2-5; d_call: TRBD1; v_call: TRBV27; clone_size: NA; cdr3_nt: TGTGCCAGCAGTCCCCAGTACGTGAGGGGGCAAGGAGAGACCCAGTACTTC; cdr3_aa: CASSPQYVRGQGETQYF
j_call: TRBJ2-1; d_call: NA; v_call: TRBV19; clone_size: NA; cdr3_nt: TGTGCCAGTAGGCAGGGGTGGTTGACCTACAATGAGCAGTTCTTC; cdr3_aa: CASRQGWLTYNEQFF
j_call: TRBJ1-2; d_call: NA; v_call: TRBV9; clone_size: NA; cdr3_nt: TGTGCCAGCAGCGTAGCCCCTAGGGGGGGCCGCAACTATGGCTACACCTTC; cdr3_aa: CASSVAPRGGRNYGYTF
j_call: TRBJ1-1; d_call: NA; v_call: TRBV6-1; clone_size: once; cdr3_nt: TGTGCCAGCATTGGGGGGGCTGAAGCTTTCTTT; cdr3_aa: CASIGGAEAFF
j_call: TRBJ1-1; d_call: NA; v_call: TRBV9; clone_size: NA; cdr3_nt: TGTGCCAGCAGCGCCACAGGGTCCATGAACACTGAAGCTTTCTTT; cdr3_aa: CASSATGSMNTEAFF
j_call: TRBJ2-7; d_call: NA; v_call: TRBV6-5; clone_size: NA; cdr3_nt: TGTGCCAGCCAAGATTTGCTGGGCTACGAGCAGTACTTC; cdr3_aa: CASQDLLGYEQYF
j_call: TRBJ2-1; d_call: NA; v_call: TRBV4-1; clone_size: NA; cdr3_nt: TGCGCCAGCAGCCAGGCCCACGGGGTCGATGAGCAGTTCTTC; cdr3_aa: CASSQAHGVDEQFF
j_call: TRBJ2-2; d_call: TRBD1; v_call: TRBV29-1; clone_size: NA; cdr3_nt: TGCAGCGTCGCCCCCATAACAGGGGGCCCGAACACCGGGGAGCTGTTTTTT; cdr3_aa: CSVAPITGGPNTGELFF
j_call: TRBJ1-1; d_call: NA; v_call: TRBV7-9; clone_size: NA; cdr3_nt: TGTGCCAGCAGCCTTAGACAGGACGAAGCTTTCTTT; cdr3_aa: CASSLRQDEAFF
j_call: TRBJ2-3; d_call: NA; v_call: TRBV7-9; clone_size: NA; cdr3_nt: TGTGCCAGCAGCTTACTGGGGAGCACAGATACGCAGTATTTT; cdr3_aa: CASSLLGSTDTQYF
j_call: TRBJ2-2; d_call: NA; v_call: TRBV28; clone_size: once; cdr3_nt: TGTGCCAGCAGTTCACCGGTCATTTTAGGGGACACCGGGGAGCTGTTTTTT; cdr3_aa: CASSSPVILGDTGELFF
j_call: TRBJ1-4; d_call: NA; v_call: TRBV7-8; clone_size: NA; cdr3_nt: TGTGCCAGCAGCTTCCCCGGGACTGTGGATGAAAAACTGTTTTTT; cdr3_aa: CASSFPGTVDEKLFF
j_call: TRBJ1-2; d_call: NA; v_call: TRBV27; clone_size: NA; cdr3_nt: TGTGCCAGCAGTGCCAATCCAGGGTTTTGGGACACCTTC; cdr3_aa: CASSANPGFWDTF
j_call: TRBJ2-7; d_call: NA; v_call: TRBV5-4; clone_size: NA; cdr3_nt: TGTGCCAGCAGCGACACAGGGTCCCGATACGAGCAGTACTTC; cdr3_aa: CASSDTGSRYEQYF
j_call: TRBJ2-7; d_call: NA; v_call: TRBV29-1; clone_size: few; cdr3_nt: TGCAGCGTTGCCAGGGAAGGCTACGAGCAGTACTTC; cdr3_aa: CSVAREGYEQYF
j_call: TRBJ2-7; d_call: NA; v_call: TRBV27; clone_size: once; cdr3_nt: TGTGCCAGCAGTCCTGAGGATATCTACGAGCAGTACTTC; cdr3_aa: CASSPEDIYEQYF
j_call: TRBJ2-1; d_call: TRBD2; v_call: TRBV9; clone_size: NA; cdr3_nt: TGTGCCAGCAGCCTCGGACTAGCGGGAGGGTATGAGCAGTTCTTC; cdr3_aa: CASSLGLAGGYEQFF
j_call: TRBJ2-7; d_call: TRBD1; v_call: TRBV9; clone_size: NA; cdr3_nt: TGTGCCAGCAGCGCGGGGGGACAGGGGGCCTTAAACCCGCAGTACTTC; cdr3_aa: CASSAGGQGALNPQYF
j_call: TRBJ1-3; d_call: NA; v_call: TRBV29-1; clone_size: NA; cdr3_nt: TGCAGCGCCGACAGCGACTCTGGAAACACCATATATTTT; cdr3_aa: CSADSDSGNTIYF
j_call: TRBJ2-7; d_call: NA; v_call: TRBV7-9; clone_size: NA; cdr3_nt: TGTGCCAGCAGCTTAGCGACTATGGGCAGCACCTACGAGCAGTACTTC; cdr3_aa: CASSLATMGSTYEQYF
j_call: TRBJ1-1; d_call: NA; v_call: TRBV5-6; clone_size: NA; cdr3_nt: TGTGCCAGCAGCCCAGGGATGGGCACTGAAGCTTTCTTT; cdr3_aa: CASSPGMGTEAFF
j_call: TRBJ2-7; d_call: NA; v_call: TRBV5-6; clone_size: NA; cdr3_nt: TGTGCCAGCAGCCTCGACCCGTACTCCTACGAGCAGTACTTC; cdr3_aa: CASSLDPYSYEQYF
j_call: TRBJ1-2; d_call: NA; v_call: TRBV18; clone_size: NA; cdr3_nt: TGTGCCAGCTCACTATTTCCGGACTATGGCTACACCTTC; cdr3_aa: CASSLFPDYGYTF
j_call: TRBJ2-3; d_call: NA; v_call: TRBV7-2; clone_size: NA; cdr3_nt: TGTGCCAGCAGCTTAGGATGGAGTAGGGCGGAGCTCTCAGATACGCAGTATTTT; cdr3_aa: CASSLGWSRAELSDTQYF
j_call: TRBJ2-7; d_call: TRBD2; v_call: TRBV4-3; clone_size: NA; cdr3_nt: TGCGCCAGCAGCCAAACCAATCTAGCGGGAGGTCCATACGAGCAGTACTTC; cdr3_aa: CASSQTNLAGGPYEQYF
j_call: TRBJ2-7; d_call: TRBD1; v_call: TRBV9; clone_size: NA; cdr3_nt: TGTGCCAGCAGCGAAGAGGGGGCTTACGAGCAGTACTTC; cdr3_aa: CASSEEGAYEQYF
j_call: TRBJ2-5; d_call: NA; v_call: TRBV4-1; clone_size: NA; cdr3_nt: TGCGCCAGCAGCCAAAGGGTCTCCCAAGAGACCCAGTACTTC; cdr3_aa: CASSQRVSQETQYF
j_call: TRBJ2-5; d_call: NA; v_call: TRBV5-1; clone_size: NA; cdr3_nt: TGCGCCAGCAGAGAGGGCCCAGAGACCCAGTACTTC; cdr3_aa: CASREGPETQYF
j_call: TRBJ2-1; d_call: NA; v_call: TRBV11-2; clone_size: NA; cdr3_nt: TGTGCCAGCAGCTTAGGACATCATGAGCAGTTCTTC; cdr3_aa: CASSLGHHEQFF
j_call: TRBJ2-7; d_call: NA; v_call: TRBV7-3; clone_size: NA; cdr3_nt: TGTGCCAGCAGCTTAAGGGGCTGGCCCTGGCTTTTCCGCCATACCTACGAGCAGTACTTC; cdr3_aa: CASSLRGWPWLFRHTYEQYF
j_call: TRBJ2-7; d_call: TRBD1; v_call: TRBV7-9; clone_size: NA; cdr3_nt: TGTGCCAGCAGTTCTCCGGGACAGGGAAGCCCCTACGAGCAGTACTTC; cdr3_aa: CASSSPGQGSPYEQYF
j_call: TRBJ2-7; d_call: NA; v_call: TRBV15; clone_size: NA; cdr3_nt: TGTGCCACCAGCAAGCAGGTCTCCTACGAGCAGTACTTC; cdr3_aa: CATSKQVSYEQYF
j_call: TRBJ2-2; d_call: TRBD1; v_call: TRBV27; clone_size: NA; cdr3_nt: TGTGCCAGCAGATACGGGACAGGGAGTAACACCGGGGAGCTGTTTTTT; cdr3_aa: CASRYGTGSNTGELFF
j_call: TRBJ2-1; d_call: NA; v_call: TRBV7-2; clone_size: NA; cdr3_nt: TGTGCCAGCAGCCAGCGGAGGAATGAGCAGTTCTTC; cdr3_aa: CASSQRRNEQFF
j_call: TRBJ1-1; d_call: TRBD1; v_call: TRBV2; clone_size: NA; cdr3_nt: TGTGCCAGCAGTGAAAGAATGGCGCGGGGACAGGGTGACACTGAAGCTTTCTTT; cdr3_aa: CASSERMARGQGDTEAFF
j_call: TRBJ2-1; d_call: TRBD2; v_call: TRBV7-9; clone_size: NA; cdr3_nt: TGTGCCAGCAGCGCACCCGGGACTAGGGGGAGCAATGAGCAGTTCTTC; cdr3_aa: CASSAPGTRGSNEQFF
j_call: TRBJ2-3; d_call: NA; v_call: TRBV7-3; clone_size: NA; cdr3_nt: TGTGCCAGCAGCTTAACTGGCGGGGGCAACACAGATACGCAGTATTTT; cdr3_aa: CASSLTGGGNTDTQYF
j_call: TRBJ2-3; d_call: NA; v_call: TRBV25-1; clone_size: NA; cdr3_nt: TGTGCCAGCAGTCCCCTAGGTCGACAGCTCAGCACAGATACGCAGTATTTT; cdr3_aa: CASSPLGRQLSTDTQYF